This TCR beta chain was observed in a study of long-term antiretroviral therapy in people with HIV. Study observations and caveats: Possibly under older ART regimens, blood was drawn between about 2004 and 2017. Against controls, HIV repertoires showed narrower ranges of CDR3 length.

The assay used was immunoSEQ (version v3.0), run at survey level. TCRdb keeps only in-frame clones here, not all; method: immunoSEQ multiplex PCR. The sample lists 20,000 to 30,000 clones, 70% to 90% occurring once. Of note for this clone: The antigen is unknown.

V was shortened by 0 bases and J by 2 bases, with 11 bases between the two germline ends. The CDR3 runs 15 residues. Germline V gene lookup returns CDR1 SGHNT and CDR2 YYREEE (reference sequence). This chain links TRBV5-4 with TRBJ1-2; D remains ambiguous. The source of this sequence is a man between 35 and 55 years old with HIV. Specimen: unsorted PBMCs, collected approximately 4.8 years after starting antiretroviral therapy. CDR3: CASSLELASNYGYTF. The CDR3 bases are TGTGCCAGCAGCTTGGAGCTCGCCAGCAACTATGGCTACACCTTC. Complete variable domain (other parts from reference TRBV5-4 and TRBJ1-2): ETGVTQSPTHLIKTRGQQVTLRCSSQSGHNTVSWYQQALGQGPQFIFQYYREEENGRGNFPPRFSGLQFPNYSSELNVNALELDDSALYLCASSLELASNYGYTFGSGTRLTVV.